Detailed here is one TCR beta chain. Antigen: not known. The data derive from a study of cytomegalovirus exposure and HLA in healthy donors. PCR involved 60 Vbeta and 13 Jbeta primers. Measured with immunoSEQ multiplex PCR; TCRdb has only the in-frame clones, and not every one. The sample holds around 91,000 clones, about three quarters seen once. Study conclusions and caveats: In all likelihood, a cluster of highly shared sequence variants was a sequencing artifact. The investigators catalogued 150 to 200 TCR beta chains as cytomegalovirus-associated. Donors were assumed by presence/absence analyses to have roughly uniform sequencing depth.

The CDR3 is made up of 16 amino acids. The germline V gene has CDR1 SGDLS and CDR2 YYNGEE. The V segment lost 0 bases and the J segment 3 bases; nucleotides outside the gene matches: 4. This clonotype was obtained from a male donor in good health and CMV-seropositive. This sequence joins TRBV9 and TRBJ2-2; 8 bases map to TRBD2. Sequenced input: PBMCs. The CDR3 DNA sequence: TGTGCCAGCAGCGTAGTCTCTAGCGGGCACACCGGGGAGCTGTTTTTT. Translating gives CASSVVSSGHTGELFF.